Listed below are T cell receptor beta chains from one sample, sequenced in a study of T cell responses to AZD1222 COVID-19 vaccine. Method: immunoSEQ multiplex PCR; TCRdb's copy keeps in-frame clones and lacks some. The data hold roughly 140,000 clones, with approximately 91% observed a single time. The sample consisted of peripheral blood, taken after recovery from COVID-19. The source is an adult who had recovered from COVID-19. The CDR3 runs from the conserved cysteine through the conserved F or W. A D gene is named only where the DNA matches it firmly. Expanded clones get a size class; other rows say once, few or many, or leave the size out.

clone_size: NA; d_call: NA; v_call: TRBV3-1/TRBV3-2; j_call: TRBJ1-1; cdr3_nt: TGTGCCAGCAGCCTAAAGGACAACACTGAAGCTTTCTTT; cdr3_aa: CASSLKDNTEAFF
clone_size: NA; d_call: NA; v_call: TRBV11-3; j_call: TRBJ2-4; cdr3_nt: TGTGCCAGCTCTGGGGGGGCGGCCAAAAACATTCAGTACTTC; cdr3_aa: CASSGGAAKNIQYF
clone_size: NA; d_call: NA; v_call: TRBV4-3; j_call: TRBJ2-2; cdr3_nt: TGCGCCAGCAGCCATAGAACCGGGGAGCTGTTTTTT; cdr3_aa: CASSHRTGELFF
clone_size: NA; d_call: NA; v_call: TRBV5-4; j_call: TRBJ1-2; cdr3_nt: TGTGCCAGCAGCTTGGTATCGTCGGTTCGAAGCTACACCTTC; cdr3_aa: CASSLVSSVRSYTF
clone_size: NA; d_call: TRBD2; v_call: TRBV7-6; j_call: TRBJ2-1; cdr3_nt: TGTGCCAGCAGCGGGCAAGCGGGAGTGCACAATGAGCAGTTCTTC; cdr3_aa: CASSGQAGVHNEQFF
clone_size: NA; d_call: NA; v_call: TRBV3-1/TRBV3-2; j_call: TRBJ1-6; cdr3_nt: TGTGCCAGCAGCCAAGAAACGGGCGGGAAATATAATTCACCCCTCCACTTT; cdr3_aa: CASSQETGGKYNSPLHF
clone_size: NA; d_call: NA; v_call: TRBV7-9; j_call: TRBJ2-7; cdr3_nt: TGTGCCAGCAGCTTGGCAGGGGGGAACTACGAGCAGTACTTC; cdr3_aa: CASSLAGGNYEQYF
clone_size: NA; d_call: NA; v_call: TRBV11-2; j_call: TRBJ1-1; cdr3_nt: TGTGCCAGCAGCTTGAGGTCGCTGAACACTGAAGCTTTCTTT; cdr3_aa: CASSLRSLNTEAFF
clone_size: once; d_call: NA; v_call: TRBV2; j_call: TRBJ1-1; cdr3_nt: TGTGCCAGCACGTACGGACTGAACACTGAAGCTTTCTTT; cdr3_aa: CASTYGLNTEAFF
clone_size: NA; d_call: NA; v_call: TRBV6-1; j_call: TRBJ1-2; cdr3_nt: TGTGCCAGCAGTGAAGGGACCGACTACTATGGCTACACCTTC; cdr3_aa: CASSEGTDYYGYTF
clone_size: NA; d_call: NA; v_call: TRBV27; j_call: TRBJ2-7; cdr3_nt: TGTGCCAGCAGTCCAGGCCGGGCAGGAAACTCCTACGAGCAGTACTTC; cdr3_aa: CASSPGRAGNSYEQYF
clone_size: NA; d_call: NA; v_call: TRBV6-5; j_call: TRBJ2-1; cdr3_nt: TGTGCCAGCATGGGGGCGCAAAGGAATGAGCAGTTCTTC; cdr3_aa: CASMGAQRNEQFF
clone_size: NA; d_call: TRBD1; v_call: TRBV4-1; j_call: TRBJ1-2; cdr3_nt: TGCGCCAGCAGCCAACAGGGACAGGGGAGCTACACCTTC; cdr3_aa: CASSQQGQGSYTF
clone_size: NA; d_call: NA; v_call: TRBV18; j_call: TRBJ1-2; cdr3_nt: TGTGCCAGCTCACCACTCGTCAGGGAGGGTGGCTACACCTTC; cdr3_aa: CASSPLVREGGYTF
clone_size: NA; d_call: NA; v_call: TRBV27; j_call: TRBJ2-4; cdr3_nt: TGTGCCAGCAGTTTATCGACAGTCTGGGCCAAAAACATTCAGTACTTC; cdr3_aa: CASSLSTVWAKNIQYF
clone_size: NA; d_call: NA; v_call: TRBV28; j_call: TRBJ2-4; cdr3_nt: TGTGCCAGCAGTTTAATCGCTGGATTAGCCAAAAACATTCAGTACTTC; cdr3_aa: CASSLIAGLAKNIQYF
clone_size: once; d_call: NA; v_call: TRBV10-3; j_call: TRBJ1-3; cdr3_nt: TGTGCCATCAGTGCAGGCACTTCTGGAAACACCATATATTTT; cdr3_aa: CAISAGTSGNTIYF
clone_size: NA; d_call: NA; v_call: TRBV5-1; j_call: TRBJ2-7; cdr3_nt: TGCGCCAGCAGCTTATGGGCCTCCTCCTACGAGCAGTACTTC; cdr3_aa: CASSLWASSYEQYF
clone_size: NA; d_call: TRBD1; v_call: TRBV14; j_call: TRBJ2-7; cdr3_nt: TGTGCCAGCAGCCAAGGAGGGGACAGGTCCGTGCAGTACTTC; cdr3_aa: CASSQGGDRSVQYF
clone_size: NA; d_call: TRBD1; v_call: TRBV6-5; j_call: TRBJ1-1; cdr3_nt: TGTGCCAGCAGTCGAGACAGGGCAGCCACTGAAGCTTTCTTT; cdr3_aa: CASSRDRAATEAFF
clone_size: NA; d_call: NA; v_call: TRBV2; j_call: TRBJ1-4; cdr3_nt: TGTGCCAGCAGTTGGACAGAAACTAATGAAAAACTGTTTTTT; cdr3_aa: CASSWTETNEKLFF
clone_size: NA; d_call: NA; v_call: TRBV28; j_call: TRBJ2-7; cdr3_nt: TGTGCCAGCAGTCTTGGCTGGGCGGGATCCTACGAGCAGTACTTC; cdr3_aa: CASSLGWAGSYEQYF
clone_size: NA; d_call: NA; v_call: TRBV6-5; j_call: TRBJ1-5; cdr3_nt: TGTGCCAGCAGTAAGGACCGAAATCAGCCCCAGCATTTT; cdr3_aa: CASSKDRNQPQHF
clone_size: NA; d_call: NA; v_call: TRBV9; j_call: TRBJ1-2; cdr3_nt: TGTGCCAGCAGCGTAGGTCCGGGCTCCTATGGCTACACCTTC; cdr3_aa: CASSVGPGSYGYTF
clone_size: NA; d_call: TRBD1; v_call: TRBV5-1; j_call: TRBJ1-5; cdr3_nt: TGCGCCAGCAGACCGACAGGGACAAGCAATCAGCCCCAGCATTTT; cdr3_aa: CASRPTGTSNQPQHF
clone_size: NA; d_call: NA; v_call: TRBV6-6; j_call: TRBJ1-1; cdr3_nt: TGTGCCAGCAGTTACGCCACTGAAGCTTTCTTT; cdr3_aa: CASSYATEAFF
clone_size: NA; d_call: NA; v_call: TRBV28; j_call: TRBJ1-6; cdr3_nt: TGTGCCAGCAGTTTATTATCGGACTATTCACCCCTCCACTTT; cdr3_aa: CASSLLSDYSPLHF
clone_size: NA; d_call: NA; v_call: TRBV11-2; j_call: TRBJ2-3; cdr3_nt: TGTGCCAGCAAAGAGCGCGGGCAGTCCACAGATACGCAGTATTTT; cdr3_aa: CASKERGQSTDTQYF
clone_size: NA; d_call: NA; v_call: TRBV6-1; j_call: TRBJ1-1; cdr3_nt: TGTGCCAGCAGTGACGGGCGGCCTGAAGCTTTCTTT; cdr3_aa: CASSDGRPEAFF
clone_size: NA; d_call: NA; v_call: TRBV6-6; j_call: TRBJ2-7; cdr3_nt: TGTGCCTCGACGGACAGCCCCTACGAGCAGTACTTC; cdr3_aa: CASTDSPYEQYF
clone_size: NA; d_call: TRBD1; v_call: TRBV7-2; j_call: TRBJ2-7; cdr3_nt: TGTGCCAGCAGCTTAATCCAGGACAGGGTGTTACCCTACGAGCAGTACTTC; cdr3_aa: CASSLIQDRVLPYEQYF
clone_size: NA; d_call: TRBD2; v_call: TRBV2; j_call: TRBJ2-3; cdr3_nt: TGTGCCAGCAGTGGGCTAGCGGGAGGCATTCGAACAGATACGCAGTATTTT; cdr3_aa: CASSGLAGGIRTDTQYF
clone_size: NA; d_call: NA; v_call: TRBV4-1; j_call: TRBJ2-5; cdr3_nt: TGCGCCAGCAGCCAATTGGGTACCGTTTCAGGCCCATATCCGGAGACCCAGTACTTC; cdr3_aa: CASSQLGTVSGPYPETQYF
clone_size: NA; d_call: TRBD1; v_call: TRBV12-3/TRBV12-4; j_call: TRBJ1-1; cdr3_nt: TGTGCCAGCAGTTCTCTAGGACAGGGTGAAGCTTTCTTT; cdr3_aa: CASSSLGQGEAFF
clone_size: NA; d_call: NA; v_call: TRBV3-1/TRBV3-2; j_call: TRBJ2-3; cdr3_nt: TGTGCCAGCAGCCAATTTCTGTCAGATACGCAGTATTTT; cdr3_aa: CASSQFLSDTQYF
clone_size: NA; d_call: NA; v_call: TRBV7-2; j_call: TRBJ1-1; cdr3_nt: TGTGCCAGCAGCACCACAGGGAGGAACACTGAAGCTTTCTTT; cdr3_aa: CASSTTGRNTEAFF
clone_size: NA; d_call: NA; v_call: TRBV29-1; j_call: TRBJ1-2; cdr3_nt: TGCAGCGTTGAAGAGAGCAGCTATGGCTACACCTTC; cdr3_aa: CSVEESSYGYTF
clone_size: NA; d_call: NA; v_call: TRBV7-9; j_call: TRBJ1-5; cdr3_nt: TGTGCCAGCAGCCCGCGGGGGGTCTATAGCAATCAGCCCCAGCATTTT; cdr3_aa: CASSPRGVYSNQPQHF
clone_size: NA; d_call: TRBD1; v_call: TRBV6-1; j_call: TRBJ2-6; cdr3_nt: TGTGCCAGCAGTGTACTAGCCGGGACAGGGGACTCTGGGGCCAACGTCCTGACTTTC; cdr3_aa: CASSVLAGTGDSGANVLTF
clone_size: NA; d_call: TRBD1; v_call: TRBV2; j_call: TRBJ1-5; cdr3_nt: TGTGCCAGCAAAGGATTGGGACAGTCCTATAGCAATCAGCCCCAGCATTTT; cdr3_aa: CASKGLGQSYSNQPQHF
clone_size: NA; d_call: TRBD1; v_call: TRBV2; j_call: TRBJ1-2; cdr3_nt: TGTGCCAGCAGGGGAAGGGGGCTCTTAGAGGGCTACACCTTC; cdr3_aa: CASRGRGLLEGYTF
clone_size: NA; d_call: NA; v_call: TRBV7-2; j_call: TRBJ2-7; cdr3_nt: TGTGCCAGCAGCGAGGGGACCTCCTACGAGCAGTACTTC; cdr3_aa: CASSEGTSYEQYF
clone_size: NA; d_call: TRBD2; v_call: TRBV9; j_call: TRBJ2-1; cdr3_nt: TGTGCCAGCAGCGTAGAAGGATGGGGACTATCCAATGAGCAGTTCTTC; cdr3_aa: CASSVEGWGLSNEQFF
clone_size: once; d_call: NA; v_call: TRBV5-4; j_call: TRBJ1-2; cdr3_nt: TGTGCCAGCAGCTTGGCCGGGGGCCCCCTTTATGGCTACACCTTC; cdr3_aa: CASSLAGGPLYGYTF